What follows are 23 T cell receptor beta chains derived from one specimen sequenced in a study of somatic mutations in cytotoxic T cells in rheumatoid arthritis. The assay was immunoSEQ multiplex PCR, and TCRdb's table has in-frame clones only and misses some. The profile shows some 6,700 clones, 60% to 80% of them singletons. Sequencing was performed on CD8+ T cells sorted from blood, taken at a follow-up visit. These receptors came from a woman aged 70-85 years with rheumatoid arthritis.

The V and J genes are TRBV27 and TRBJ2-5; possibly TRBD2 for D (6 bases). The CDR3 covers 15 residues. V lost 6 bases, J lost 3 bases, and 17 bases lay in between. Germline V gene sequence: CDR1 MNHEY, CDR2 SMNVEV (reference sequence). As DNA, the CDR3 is TGTGCCAGCAGCCACATAGCGGCGGGAAAAGAGACCCAGTACTTC. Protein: CASSHIAAGKETQYF.

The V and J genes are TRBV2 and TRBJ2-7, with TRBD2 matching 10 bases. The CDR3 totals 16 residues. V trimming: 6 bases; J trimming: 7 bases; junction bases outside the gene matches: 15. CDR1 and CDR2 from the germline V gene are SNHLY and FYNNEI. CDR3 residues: CASSPTLASGSVEQYF. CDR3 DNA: TGTGCCAGCAGCCCAACTCTGGCTAGCGGGAGCGTAGAGCAGTACTTC.

The CDR3 protein is CASSTAGTGHNEQFF. The CDR3 DNA is TGCGCCAGCAGCACGGCCGGGACAGGTCATAATGAGCAGTTCTTC. This sequence joins TRBV5-1 and TRBJ2-1; 8 nucleotides match TRBD1. The trim removed 4 bases at V and 7 bases at J, leaving 10 bases unmatched. This CDR3 spans 15 amino acids. CDR1 and CDR2 from the germline V gene are SGHRS and YFSETQ.

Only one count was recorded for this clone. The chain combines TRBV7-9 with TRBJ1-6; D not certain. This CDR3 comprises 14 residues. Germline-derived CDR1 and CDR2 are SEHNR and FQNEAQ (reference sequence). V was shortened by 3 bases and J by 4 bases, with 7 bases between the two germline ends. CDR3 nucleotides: TGTGCCAGCAGCTTCGCCGATTATAATTCACCCCTCCACTTT. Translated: CASSFADYNSPLHF.

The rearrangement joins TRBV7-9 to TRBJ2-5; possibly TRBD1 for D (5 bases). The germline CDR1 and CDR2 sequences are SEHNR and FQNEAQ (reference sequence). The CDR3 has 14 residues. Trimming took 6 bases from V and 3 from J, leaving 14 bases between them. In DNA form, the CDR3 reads TGTGCCAGCAGGGCGTCAGGGTCCAAAGAGACCCAGTACTTC. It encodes CASRASGSKETQYF.

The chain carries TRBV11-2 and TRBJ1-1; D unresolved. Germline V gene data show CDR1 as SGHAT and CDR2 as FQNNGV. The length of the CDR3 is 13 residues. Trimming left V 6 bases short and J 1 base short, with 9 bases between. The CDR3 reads CASSPGRNTEAFF. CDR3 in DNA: TGTGCCAGCAGTCCCGGGAGGAACACTGAAGCTTTCTTT.

The CDR3 DNA reads as TGTGCCAGCACGGTGGGGCGGGGGAGCTACGAGCAGTACTTC. It codes for CASTVGRGSYEQYF. The chain uses TRBV2 and TRBJ2-7, with TRBD2 matching 7 bases. Germline lookup yields CDR1 SNHLY and CDR2 FYNNEI. The CDR3 runs to 14 residues. With 7 bases clipped from V and 3 bases from J, the junction kept 9 bases outside the gene matches.

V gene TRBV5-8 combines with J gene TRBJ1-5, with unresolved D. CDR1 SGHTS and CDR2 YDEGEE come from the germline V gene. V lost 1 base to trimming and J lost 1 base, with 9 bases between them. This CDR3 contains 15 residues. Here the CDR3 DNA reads TGTGCCAGCAGCTTGAGACAAGGGAGCAATCAGCCCCAGCATTTT. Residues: CASSLRQGSNQPQHF.

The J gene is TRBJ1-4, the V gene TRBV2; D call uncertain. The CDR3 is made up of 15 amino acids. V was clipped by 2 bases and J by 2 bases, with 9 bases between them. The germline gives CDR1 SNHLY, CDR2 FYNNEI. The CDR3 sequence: CASSENGRTNEKLFF. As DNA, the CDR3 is TGTGCCAGCAGTGAAAATGGGAGGACTAATGAAAAACTGTTTTTT.

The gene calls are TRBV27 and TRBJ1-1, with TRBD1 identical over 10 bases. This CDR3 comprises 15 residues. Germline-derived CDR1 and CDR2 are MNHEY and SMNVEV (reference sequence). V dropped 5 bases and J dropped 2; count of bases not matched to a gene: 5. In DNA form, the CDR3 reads TGTGCCAGCAGTCCGGACAGGGGGGTAAACACTGAAGCTTTCTTT. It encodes CASSPDRGVNTEAFF.

Here the CDR3 reads CASSPPGGYGYTF. The CDR3 DNA reads TGTGCCAGCTCACCACCGGGGGGTTATGGCTACACCTTC. The chain combines TRBV18 with TRBJ1-2; the D gene is possibly TRBD1 (5 bases). Germline-derived CDR1 and CDR2 are KGHSH and LQKENI. Deletions cut 0 bases from V and 5 bases from J, with 7 bases between. The CDR3 is 13 residues long.

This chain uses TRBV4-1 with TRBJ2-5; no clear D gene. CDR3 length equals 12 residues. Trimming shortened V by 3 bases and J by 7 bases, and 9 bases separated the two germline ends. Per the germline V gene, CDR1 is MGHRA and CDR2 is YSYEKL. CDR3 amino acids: CASSQTLGTQYF. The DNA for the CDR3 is TGCGCCAGCAGCCAGACGTTGGGGACCCAGTACTTC.

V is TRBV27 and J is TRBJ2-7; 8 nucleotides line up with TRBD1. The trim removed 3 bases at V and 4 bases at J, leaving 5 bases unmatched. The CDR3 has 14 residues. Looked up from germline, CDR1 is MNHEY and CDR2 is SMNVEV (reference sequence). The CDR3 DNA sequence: TGTGCCAGCAGTTTCGCAGGGGGCTATTACGAGCAGTACTTC. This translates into CASSFAGGYYEQYF.

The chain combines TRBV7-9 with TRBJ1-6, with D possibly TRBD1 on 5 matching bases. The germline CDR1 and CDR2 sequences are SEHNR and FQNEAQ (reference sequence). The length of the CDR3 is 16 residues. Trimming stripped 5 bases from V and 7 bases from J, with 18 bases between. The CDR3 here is CASSPPGRLGNSPLHF. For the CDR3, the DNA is TGTGCCAGCAGCCCTCCGGGACGGCTGGGGAATTCACCCCTCCACTTT. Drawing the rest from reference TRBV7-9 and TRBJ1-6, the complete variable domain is DTGVSQNPRHKITKRGQNVTFRCDPISEHNRLYWYRQTLGQGPEFLTYFQNEAQLEKSRLLSDRFSAERPKGSFSTLEIQRTEQGDSAMYLCASSPPGRLGNSPLHFGNGTRLTVT.

Here the CDR3 reads CASSLDRGYGYTF. For the CDR3, the DNA is TGTGCCAGCAGCTTGGACAGGGGCTATGGCTACACCTTC. The genes are TRBV5-5 and TRBJ1-2, with 7 bases that match TRBD1. V dropped 0 bases and J dropped 4; count of bases not matched to a gene: 0. From germline, CDR1 is SGHKS and CDR2 YYEKEE (reference sequence). This CDR3 spans 13 amino acids. Complete variable domain (other parts from reference TRBV5-5 and TRBJ1-2): DAGVTQSPTHLIKTRGQQVTLRCSPISGHKSVSWYQQVLGQGPQFIFQYYEKEERGRGNFPDRFSARQFPNYSSELNVNALLLGDSALYLCASSLDRGYGYTFGSGTRLTVV.

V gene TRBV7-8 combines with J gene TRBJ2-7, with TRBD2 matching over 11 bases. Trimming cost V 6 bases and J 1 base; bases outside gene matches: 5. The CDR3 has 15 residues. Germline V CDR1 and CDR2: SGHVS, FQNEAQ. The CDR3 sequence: CASSTLAGGSYEQYF. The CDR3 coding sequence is TGTGCCAGCAGTACCCTAGCGGGAGGATCCTACGAGCAGTACTTC.

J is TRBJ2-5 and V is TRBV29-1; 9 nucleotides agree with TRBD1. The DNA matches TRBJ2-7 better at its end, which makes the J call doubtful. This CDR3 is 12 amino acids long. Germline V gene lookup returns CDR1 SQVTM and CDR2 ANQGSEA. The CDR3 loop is CSAGTGRYEQYF. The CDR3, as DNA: TGCAGCGCAGGGACAGGGCGCTACGAGCAGTACTTC.

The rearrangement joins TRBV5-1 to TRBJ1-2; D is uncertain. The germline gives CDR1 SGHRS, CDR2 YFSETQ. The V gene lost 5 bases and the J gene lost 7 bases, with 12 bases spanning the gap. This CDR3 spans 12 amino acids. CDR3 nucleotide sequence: TGCGCCAGCAGGTCCCCTTCCTCTGGCTACACCTTC. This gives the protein CASRSPSSGYTF.

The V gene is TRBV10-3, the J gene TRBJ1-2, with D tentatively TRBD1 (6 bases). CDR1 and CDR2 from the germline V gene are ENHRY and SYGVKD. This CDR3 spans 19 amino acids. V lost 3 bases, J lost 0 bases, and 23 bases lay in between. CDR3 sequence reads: CAISEFRRTQGEPNYGYTF. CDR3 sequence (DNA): TGTGCCATCAGTGAATTTCGCCGGACACAGGGAGAGCCTAACTATGGCTACACCTTC.

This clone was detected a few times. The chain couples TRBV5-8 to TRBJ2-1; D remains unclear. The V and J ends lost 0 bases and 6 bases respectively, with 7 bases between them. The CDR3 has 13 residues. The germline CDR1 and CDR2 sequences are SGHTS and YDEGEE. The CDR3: CASSLEGGNEQFF. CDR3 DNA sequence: TGTGCCAGCAGCTTGGAGGGCGGCAATGAGCAGTTCTTC.

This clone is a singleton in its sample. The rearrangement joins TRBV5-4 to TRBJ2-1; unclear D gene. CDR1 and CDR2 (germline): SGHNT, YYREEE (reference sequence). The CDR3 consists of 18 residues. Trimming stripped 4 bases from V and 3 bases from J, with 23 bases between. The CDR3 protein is CASSHISGDPYYYNEQFF. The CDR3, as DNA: TGTGCCAGCAGCCATATTAGTGGCGACCCCTACTACTACAATGAGCAGTTCTTC.

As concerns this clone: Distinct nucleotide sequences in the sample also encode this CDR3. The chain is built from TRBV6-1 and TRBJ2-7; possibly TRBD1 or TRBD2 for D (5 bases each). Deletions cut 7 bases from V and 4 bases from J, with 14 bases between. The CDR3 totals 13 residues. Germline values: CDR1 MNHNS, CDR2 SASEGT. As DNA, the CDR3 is TGTGCCAGCACCGGGACCGGGCTTTACGAGCAGTACTTC. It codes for CASTGTGLYEQYF.

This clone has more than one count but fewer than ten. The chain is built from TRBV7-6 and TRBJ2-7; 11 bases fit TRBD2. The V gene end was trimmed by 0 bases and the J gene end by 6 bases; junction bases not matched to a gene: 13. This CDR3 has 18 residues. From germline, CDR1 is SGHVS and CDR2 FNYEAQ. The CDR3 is CASSLAGLAGGPEAEQYF. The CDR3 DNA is TGTGCCAGCAGCTTAGCGGGGTTAGCGGGAGGGCCCGAGGCCGAGCAGTACTTC.